Each of the 8 T cell receptor beta chains below was sequenced from the same sample in a study of T cell repertoires and HLA-DP antigens. These TCRs are of unknown antigen specificity. The repertoire was sequenced with immunoSEQ multiplex PCR; TCRdb's copy has only in-frame clones and lacks some. The sample contains approximately 90,000 clones, 86% of which appear only once. The sample comprised CD4+ T cells from PBMCs. All receptors come from a man in his fifties in good health and CMV-seronegative.

V gene TRBV5-1 combines with J gene TRBJ2-5, with 7 positions matching TRBD1. The trim removed 2 bases at V and 2 bases at J, leaving 3 bases unmatched. The CDR3 spans 14 residues. Germline V CDR1 and CDR2: SGHRS, YFSETQ. In DNA, the CDR3 is TGCGCCAGCAGCTTTGGACAGGAACAAGAGACCCAGTACTTC. This codes for CASSFGQEQETQYF. The whole variable domain, filled in from reference TRBV5-1 and TRBJ2-5, reads KAGVTQTPRYLIKTRGQQVTLSCSPISGHRSVSWYQQTPGQGLQFLFEYFSETQRNKGNFPGRFSGRQFSNSRSEMNVSTLELGDSALYLCASSFGQEQETQYFGPGTRLLVL.

For the CDR3, the DNA is TGTGCCAGCAGTGAACGGGAAAATCTGGGCTACACCTTC. This encodes CASSERENLGYTF. The chain couples TRBV6-1 to TRBJ1-2; D uncertain. With 2 bases removed from V and 8 bases from J, the gap between germline ends came to 12 bases. This CDR3 has 13 amino acids. From germline, CDR1 is MNHNS and CDR2 SASEGT.

With respect to this clone: The sample has other DNA sequences that encode this CDR3 too. This rearrangement joins TRBV1 to TRBJ1-6; the D segment call TRBD1 is taken from the table without a DNA check. TRBV1 is classified as a pseudogene. The CDR3 consists of 18 residues. The CDR3 region is CTSSQSGQRRQNNSPLHF. The DNA for the CDR3 is TGCACCAGCAGCCAATCGGGACAGCGACGCCAGAACAATTCGCCCCTCCACTTT.

This clone has a handful of counts. CDR3 DNA sequence: TGTGCCAGCTCACCGAAGGGACAGGCGAATGGCTACACCTTC. Amino acid sequence: CASSPKGQANGYTF. The chain employs TRBV18 and TRBJ1-2; 8 bases map to TRBD1. The CDR3 length is 14 residues. The germline V gene has CDR1 KGHSH and CDR2 LQKENI. J gave up 6 bases and V 3 bases, and 6 bases lay outside the gene matches.

This clone showed up just once. The chain is built from TRBV5-1 and TRBJ2-4; 7 bases are a match to TRBD2. J gave up 0 bases and V 3 bases, and 6 bases lay outside the gene matches. The CDR3 length is 16 residues. The germline CDR1 and CDR2 sequences are SGHRS and YFSETQ. This chain's CDR3 is CASSSGGLQAKNIQYF. Here the CDR3 DNA reads TGCGCCAGCAGCTCGGGGGGACTACAAGCCAAAAACATTCAGTACTTC.

In its sample, this clone was seen once. With a much larger clone just one base away, this may be a read error. The sample has other DNA sequences that encode this CDR3 too. The genes are TRBV6-5 and TRBJ2-1; 8 bases match TRBD2. CDR1 and CDR2 from the germline V gene are MNHEY and SVGAGI. Germline trimming cut 7 bases from V and 9 bases from J; bases unmatched to any gene: 8. The CDR3 is made up of 13 amino acids. The CDR3 DNA reads as TGTGCCAGCAATAGGCTAGCGGGTGGTGAGCAGTTCTTC. Protein sequence: CASNRLAGGEQFF.

The chain is built from TRBV6-1 and TRBJ2-3, with D unclear. The CDR3 contains 14 residues. Trimming removed 7 bases from V and 5 bases from J, with 16 bases in between. Germline V gene data show CDR1 as MNHNS and CDR2 as SASEGT. The CDR3 coding sequence is TGTGCCAGCAAGCTAACACCAGCCGGAGATACGCAGTATTTT. Its protein product is CASKLTPAGDTQYF.

The chain uses TRBV11-3 and TRBJ2-1, with D unclear. Trimming removed 6 bases from V and 0 bases from J, with 12 bases in between. This CDR3 is built from 15 residues. Per germline, CDR1 SGHNT and CDR2 YENEEA. As DNA, the CDR3 is TGTGCCAGCAGAGAGCAAGGTGGCTCCTACAATGAGCAGTTCTTC. Encoded protein: CASREQGGSYNEQFF.